Listed below are T cell receptor beta chains from one sample, sequenced in a study of blood T cell repertoires in COVID-19. TCRdb's copy holds only in-frame clones and misses some; the assay was immunoSEQ multiplex PCR. The table has about 200,000 clones, around nine tenths seen once; the top ten hold 18%. The sample taken for sequencing was peripheral blood. These receptors all stem from a man aged 45 to 65 with COVID-19, enrolled during active disease. CDR3s include the opening cysteine and the closing phenylalanine or tryptophan. A D gene is named only where the DNA matches it firmly. Clone size, where shown, is once, few, many, or a class for clones that have expanded.

J	size	D	V	length	CDR3	DNA
TRBJ1-5	-	-	TRBV4-3	15	CASSQDPSSNQPQHF	TGCGCCAGCAGCCAAGATCCTAGTTCCAATCAGCCCCAGCATTTT
TRBJ2-7	-	TRBD2	TRBV28	14	CASSLAGLSYEQYF	TGTGCCAGCAGCTTAGCGGGTTTATCCTACGAGCAGTACTTC
TRBJ2-1	-	-	TRBV6-2/TRBV6-3	18	CASSYTWGRGPSYNEQFF	TGTGCCAGCAGTTACACCTGGGGGCGGGGGCCCTCCTACAATGAGCAGTTCTTC
TRBJ2-1	-	TRBD2	TRBV15	17	CATSRDGLRSGRDEQFF	TGTGCCACCAGCAGAGATGGCCTGCGTAGCGGGAGGGATGAGCAGTTCTTC
TRBJ2-5	-	-	TRBV5-4	13	CASSLVSQETQYF	TGTGCCAGCAGCTTGGTTTCACAGGAGACCCAGTACTTC
TRBJ1-1	-	-	TRBV13	14	CASSTGQKNTEAFF	TGTGCCAGCAGCACGGGACAAAAGAACACTGAAGCTTTCTTT
TRBJ2-1	-	TRBD1	TRBV6-2/TRBV6-3	14	CASSGTGAYNEQFF	TGTGCCAGCAGTGGGACAGGAGCCTACAATGAGCAGTTCTTC
TRBJ2-1	-	TRBD1	TRBV5-4	13	CASMPGQGDEQFF	TGTGCCAGTATGCCGGGACAGGGGGATGAGCAGTTCTTC
TRBJ2-1	-	-	TRBV10-3	16	CATRPTTGLRDNEQFF	TGTGCCACTCGGCCTACCACAGGTTTAAGGGACAATGAGCAGTTCTTC
TRBJ2-7	-	TRBD1	TRBV7-3	16	CASSTSSGDSSYEQYF	TGTGCCAGCAGCACCTCATCCGGGGACAGCTCCTACGAGCAGTACTTC
TRBJ2-5	-	TRBD2	TRBV6-6	15	CASSYSGTSGETQYF	TGTGCCAGCAGTTACTCGGGGACTAGCGGAGAGACCCAGTACTTC
TRBJ1-2	-	-	TRBV12-3/TRBV12-4	12	CASSLDVNGYTF	TGTGCCAGCAGTTTAGATGTCAATGGCTACACCTTC
TRBJ1-6	-	-	TRBV6-5	14	CASRVGEYNSPLHF	TGTGCCAGCAGGGTCGGGGAGTATAATTCACCCCTCCACTTT
TRBJ1-2	-	TRBD1	TRBV28	16	CASSPWDRVNNYGYTF	TGTGCCAGCAGTCCATGGGACAGGGTTAATAACTATGGCTACACCTTC
TRBJ1-5	-	TRBD1	TRBV6-6	13	CASSTQGNQPQHF	TGTGCCAGCAGTACACAGGGGAATCAGCCCCAGCATTTT
TRBJ2-1	-	-	TRBV29-1	13	CSVERGGYNEQFF	TGCAGCGTTGAGCGGGGAGGCTACAATGAGCAGTTCTTC
TRBJ1-1	once	-	TRBV23-1	15	CASSQSRGRNTEAFF	TGCGCCAGCAGTCAATCGCGCGGGAGGAACACTGAAGCTTTCTTT
TRBJ1-6	-	TRBD1	TRBV6-5	15	CASRPDRAQGKVLHF	TGTGCCAGCAGGCCTGACAGGGCACAAGGGAAGGTGCTCCACTTT
TRBJ1-1	few	-	TRBV27	12	CASSTGGGKAFF	TGTGCCAGCAGTACGGGGGGGGGAAAAGCTTTCTTT
TRBJ2-1	-	TRBD2	TRBV9	16	CASSVVGGKSYNEQFF	TGTGCCAGCAGCGTAGTGGGGGGGAAGTCCTACAATGAGCAGTTCTTC
TRBJ2-7	once	TRBD2	TRBV6-2/TRBV6-3	16	CASSPGLAGASYEQYF	TGTGCCAGCAGCCCGGGACTAGCGGGAGCATCCTACGAGCAGTACTTC
TRBJ2-3	-	-	TRBV24-1	15	CATSEVSTSTDTQYF	TGTGCCACCAGTGAAGTGAGCACTAGCACAGATACGCAGTATTTT
TRBJ2-7	once	TRBD1	TRBV7-3	13	CASSLGDSYEQYF	TGTGCCAGCAGCTTGGGGGACAGCTACGAGCAGTACTTC
TRBJ2-3	-	-	TRBV30	12	CAWKRGTDTQYF	TGTGCCTGGAAGAGGGGCACAGATACGCAGTATTTT
TRBJ2-2	-	-	TRBV24-1	14	CATSDPVNTGELFF	TGTGCCACCAGTGATCCCGTGAACACCGGGGAGCTGTTTTTT
TRBJ2-2	-	-	TRBV7-9	15	CASSLWLANTGELFF	TGTGCCAGCAGCTTATGGCTAGCGAACACCGGGGAGCTGTTTTTT
TRBJ2-3	-	TRBD2	TRBV6-5	14	CASKLAGTTDTQYF	TGTGCCAGCAAGCTAGCGGGAACCACAGATACGCAGTATTTT
TRBJ2-7	-	TRBD1	TRBV30	13	CAWRKTGSYEQYF	TGTGCCTGGAGAAAGACAGGGAGCTACGAGCAGTACTTC
TRBJ2-7	-	TRBD1	TRBV7-3	15	CASRFPGQGSYEQYF	TGTGCCAGCAGGTTTCCGGGACAGGGGTCCTACGAGCAGTACTTC
TRBJ2-1	once	TRBD1	TRBV24-1	16	CATSDVRDRGENEQFF	TGTGCCACCAGTGATGTCCGGGACAGGGGCGAAAATGAGCAGTTCTTC
TRBJ1-4	-	-	TRBV20-1	11	CSAAWAEKLFF	TGCAGTGCTGCCTGGGCTGAAAAACTGTTTTTT
TRBJ2-3	-	TRBD2	TRBV30	16	CAWSPIAGGGLDTQYF	TGTGCCTGGAGTCCAATAGCGGGAGGTGGGTTGGATACGCAGTATTTT
TRBJ2-1	-	-	TRBV2	17	CASTPPGRSRSYNEQFF	TGTGCCAGCACCCCCCCCGGGAGATCCCGCTCCTACAATGAGCAGTTCTTC
TRBJ1-5	-	-	TRBV2	15	CASGRQALSNQPQHF	TGTGCCAGCGGCCGGCAGGCTCTTAGCAATCAGCCCCAGCATTTT
TRBJ2-5	once	-	TRBV6-5	13	CASTAEGRETQYF	TGTGCCAGCACCGCCGAGGGGAGGGAGACCCAGTACTTC
TRBJ2-7	-	TRBD1	TRBV15	15	CATSRERTGGSEQYF	TGTGCCACCAGCAGAGAGAGGACAGGGGGCAGCGAGCAGTACTTC
TRBJ2-1	-	TRBD2	TRBV9	18	CASSVAPGLAGTYNEQFF	TGTGCCAGCAGCGTAGCCCCAGGACTAGCGGGGACATACAATGAGCAGTTCTTC
TRBJ2-2	once	-	TRBV3-1/TRBV3-2	14	CASSLRITTGELFF	TGTGCCAGCAGCCTGCGGATTACCACCGGGGAGCTGTTTTTT
TRBJ1-6	-	TRBD1	TRBV12-5	14	CASGSRGLGSPLHF	TGTGCTAGTGGTTCCAGGGGGCTCGGTTCACCCCTCCACTTT
TRBJ1-2	-	TRBD1	TRBV7-2	14	CASSIGTGNYGYTF	TGTGCCAGCAGCATCGGGACAGGGAACTATGGCTACACCTTC
TRBJ2-5	-	TRBD1	TRBV18	14	CASSPRQGQETQYF	TGTGCCAGCTCACCCAGACAGGGGCAAGAGACCCAGTACTTC
TRBJ2-7	-	-	TRBV5-1	11	CASSDEVEQYF	TGCGCCAGCAGCGACGAGGTCGAGCAGTACTTC
TRBJ2-7	-	TRBD2	TRBV12-3/TRBV12-4	12	CASSPGGIEQYF	TGTGCCAGCAGCCCGGGGGGAATCGAGCAGTACTTC
TRBJ1-4	-	-	TRBV9	15	CASSAGGATNEKLFF	TGTGCCAGCAGCGCCGGGGGGGCAACTAATGAAAAACTGTTTTTT
TRBJ2-1	-	TRBD2	TRBV10-1	13	CASSEGTSGILFF	TGCGCCAGCAGTGAGGGGACTAGCGGGATTCTGTTCTTC
TRBJ2-7	-	-	TRBV7-9	15	CASSLERDISYEQYF	TGTGCCAGCAGCTTAGAGAGGGATATCTCCTACGAGCAGTACTTC
TRBJ1-6	-	TRBD1	TRBV6-4	14	CASSVAGGASPLHF	TGTGCCAGCAGTGTAGCAGGGGGAGCTTCACCCCTCCACTTT
TRBJ1-1	-	-	TRBV28	14	CASSAAGSNTEAFF	TGTGCCAGCAGTGCGGCGGGATCCAACACTGAAGCTTTCTTT
TRBJ1-2	-	-	TRBV6-5	16	CASSYSYRTANYGYTF	TGTGCCAGCAGTTACTCGTACCGGACAGCTAACTATGGCTACACCTTC
TRBJ2-7	-	TRBD2	TRBV5-4	15	CASSPGGQSSYEQYF	TGTGCCAGCAGCCCGGGGGGGCAAAGCTCCTACGAGCAGTACTTC
TRBJ2-2	once	-	TRBV7-9	15	CASTLLTANTGELFF	TGTGCCAGCACCCTCCTAACCGCGAACACCGGGGAGCTGTTTTTT
TRBJ2-5	-	-	TRBV10-3	12	CATAGEDETQYF	TGTGCCACCGCCGGGGAGGACGAGACCCAGTACTTC
TRBJ1-1	-	-	TRBV5-1	14	CASSPGVANTEAFF	TGCGCCAGCAGCCCCGGGGTGGCGAACACTGAAGCTTTCTTT
TRBJ1-4	once	-	TRBV6-5	16	CASSYSFGSTNEKLFF	TGTGCCAGCAGTTATTCTTTCGGGTCTACTAATGAAAAACTGTTTTTT